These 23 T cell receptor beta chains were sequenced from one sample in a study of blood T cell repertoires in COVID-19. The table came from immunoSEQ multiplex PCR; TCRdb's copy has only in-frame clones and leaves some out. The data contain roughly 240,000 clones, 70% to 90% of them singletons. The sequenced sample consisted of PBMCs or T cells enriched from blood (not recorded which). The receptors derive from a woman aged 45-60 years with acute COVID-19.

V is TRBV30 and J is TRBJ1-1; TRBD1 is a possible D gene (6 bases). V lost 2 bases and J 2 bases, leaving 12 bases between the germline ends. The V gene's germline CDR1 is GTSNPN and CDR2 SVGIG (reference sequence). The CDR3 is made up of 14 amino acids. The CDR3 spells CAWSRGGGNTEAFF. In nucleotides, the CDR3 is TGTGCCTGGAGTCGGGGAGGGGGAAACACTGAAGCTTTCTTT.

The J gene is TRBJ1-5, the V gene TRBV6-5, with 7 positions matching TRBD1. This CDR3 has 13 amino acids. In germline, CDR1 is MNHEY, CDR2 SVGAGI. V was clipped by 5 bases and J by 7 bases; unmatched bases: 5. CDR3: CASSPTGKQPQHF. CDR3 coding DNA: TGTGCCAGCAGTCCGACAGGGAAACAGCCCCAGCATTTT.

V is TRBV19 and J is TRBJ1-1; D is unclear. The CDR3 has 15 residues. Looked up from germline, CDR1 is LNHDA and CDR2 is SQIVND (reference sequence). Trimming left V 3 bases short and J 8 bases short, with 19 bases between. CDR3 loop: CASSIRETSRGEAFF. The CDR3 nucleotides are TGTGCCAGTAGTATCCGGGAAACATCCCGAGGGGAAGCTTTCTTT.

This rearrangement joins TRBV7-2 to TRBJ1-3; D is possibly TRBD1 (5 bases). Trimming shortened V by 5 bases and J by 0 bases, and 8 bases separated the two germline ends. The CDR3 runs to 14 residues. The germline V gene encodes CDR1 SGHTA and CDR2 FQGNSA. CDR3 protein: CASSPGDSGNTIYF. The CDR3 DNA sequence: TGTGCCAGCAGCCCGGGGGACTCTGGAAACACCATATATTTT.

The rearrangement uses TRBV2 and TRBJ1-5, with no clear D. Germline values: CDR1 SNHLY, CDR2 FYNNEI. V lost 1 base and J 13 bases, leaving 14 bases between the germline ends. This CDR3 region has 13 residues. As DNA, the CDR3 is TGTGCCAGCAGTGAAGAGACGGCGGAGTCACAGCATTTT. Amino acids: CASSEETAESQHF.

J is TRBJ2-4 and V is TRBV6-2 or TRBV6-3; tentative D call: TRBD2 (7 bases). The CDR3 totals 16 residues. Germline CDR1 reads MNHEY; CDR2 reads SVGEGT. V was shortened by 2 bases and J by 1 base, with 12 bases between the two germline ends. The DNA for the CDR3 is TGTGCCAGCAGTTACCTCCGGGGGGCCGCCAAAAACATTCAGTACTTC. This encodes CASSYLRGAAKNIQYF.

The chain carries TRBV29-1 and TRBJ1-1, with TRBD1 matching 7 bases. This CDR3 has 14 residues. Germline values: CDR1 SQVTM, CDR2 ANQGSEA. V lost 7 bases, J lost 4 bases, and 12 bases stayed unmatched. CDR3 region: CSALPKGAGTEAFF. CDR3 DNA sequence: TGCAGCGCCCTCCCAAAGGGGGCCGGCACTGAAGCTTTCTTT.

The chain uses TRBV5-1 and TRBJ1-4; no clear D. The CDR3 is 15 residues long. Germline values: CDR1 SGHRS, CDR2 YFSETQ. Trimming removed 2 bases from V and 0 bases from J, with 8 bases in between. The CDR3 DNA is TGCGCCAGCAGCTTCGGGAGTGCAACTAATGAAAAACTGTTTTTT. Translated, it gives CASSFGSATNEKLFF. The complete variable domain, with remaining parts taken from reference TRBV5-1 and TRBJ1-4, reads KAGVTQTPRYLIKTRGQQVTLSCSPISGHRSVSWYQQTPGQGLQFLFEYFSETQRNKGNFPGRFSGRQFSNSRSEMNVSTLELGDSALYLCASSFGSATNEKLFFGSGTQLSVL.

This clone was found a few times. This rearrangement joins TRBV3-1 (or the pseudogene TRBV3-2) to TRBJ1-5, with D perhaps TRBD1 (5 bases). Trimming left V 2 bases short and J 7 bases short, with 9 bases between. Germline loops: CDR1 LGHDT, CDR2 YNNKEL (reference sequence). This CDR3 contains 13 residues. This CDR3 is CASSQQRGQPQHF. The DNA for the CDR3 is TGTGCCAGCAGCCAACAAAGGGGCCAGCCCCAGCATTTT.

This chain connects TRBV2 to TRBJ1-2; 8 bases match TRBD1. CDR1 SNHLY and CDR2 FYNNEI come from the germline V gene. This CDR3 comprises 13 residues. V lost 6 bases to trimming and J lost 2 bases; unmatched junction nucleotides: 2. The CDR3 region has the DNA TGTGCCAGCAGCTGGGACAGGAACTATGGCTACACCTTC. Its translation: CASSWDRNYGYTF.

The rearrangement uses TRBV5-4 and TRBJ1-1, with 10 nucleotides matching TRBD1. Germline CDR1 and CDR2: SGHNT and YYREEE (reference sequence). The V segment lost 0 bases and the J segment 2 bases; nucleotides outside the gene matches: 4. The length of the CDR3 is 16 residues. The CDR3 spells CASSLGQGAGNTEAFF. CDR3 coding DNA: TGTGCCAGCAGCTTGGGACAGGGGGCGGGTAACACTGAAGCTTTCTTT.

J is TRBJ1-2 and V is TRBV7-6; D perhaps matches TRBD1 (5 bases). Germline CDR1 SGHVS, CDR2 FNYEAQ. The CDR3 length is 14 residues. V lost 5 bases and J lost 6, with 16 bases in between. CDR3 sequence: CASSPVGGRDGYTF. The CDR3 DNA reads TGTGCCAGCAGCCCCGTCGGGGGAAGGGATGGCTACACCTTC.

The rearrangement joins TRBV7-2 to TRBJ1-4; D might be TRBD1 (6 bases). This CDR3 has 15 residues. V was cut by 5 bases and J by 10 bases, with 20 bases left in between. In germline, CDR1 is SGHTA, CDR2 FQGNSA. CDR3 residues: CASSQETTGRGKLFF. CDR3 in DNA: TGTGCCAGCAGCCAGGAAACCACAGGGAGGGGAAAACTGTTTTTT.

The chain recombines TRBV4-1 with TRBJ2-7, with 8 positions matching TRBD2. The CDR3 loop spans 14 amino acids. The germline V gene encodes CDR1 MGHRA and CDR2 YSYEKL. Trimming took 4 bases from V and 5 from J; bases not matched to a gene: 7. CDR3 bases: TGCGCCAGCAGCCGCACCTTCGGGGGGGACGAGCAGTACTTC. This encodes CASSRTFGGDEQYF.

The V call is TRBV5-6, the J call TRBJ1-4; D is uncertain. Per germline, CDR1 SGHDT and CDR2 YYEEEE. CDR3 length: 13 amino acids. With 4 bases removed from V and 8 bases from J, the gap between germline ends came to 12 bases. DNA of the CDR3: TGTGCCAGCAGCCCAGGTTACCGGGAAAAACTGTTTTTT. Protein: CASSPGYREKLFF.

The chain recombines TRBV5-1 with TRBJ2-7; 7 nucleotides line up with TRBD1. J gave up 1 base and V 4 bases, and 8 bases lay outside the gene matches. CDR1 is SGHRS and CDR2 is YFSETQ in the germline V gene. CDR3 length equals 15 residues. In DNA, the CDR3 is TGCGCCAGCAGCCAGGAGGACAGGAGTTCCTACGAGCAGTACTTC. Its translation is CASSQEDRSSYEQYF.

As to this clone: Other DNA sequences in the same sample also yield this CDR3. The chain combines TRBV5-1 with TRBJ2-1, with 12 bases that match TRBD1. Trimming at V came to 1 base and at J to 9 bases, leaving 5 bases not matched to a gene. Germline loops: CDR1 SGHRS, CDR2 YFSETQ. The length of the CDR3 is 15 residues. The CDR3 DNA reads TGCGCCAGCAGCTTGACGGGACAGGGGGCGGGTGAGCAGTTCTTC. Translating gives CASSLTGQGAGEQFF.

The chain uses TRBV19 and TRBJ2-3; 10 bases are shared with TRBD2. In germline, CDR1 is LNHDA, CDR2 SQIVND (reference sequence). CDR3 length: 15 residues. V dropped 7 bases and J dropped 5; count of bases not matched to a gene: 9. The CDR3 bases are TGTGCCAGTACCTTTGGAGCGGGGGGGAGAGATACGCAGTATTTT. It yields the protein CASTFGAGGRDTQYF.

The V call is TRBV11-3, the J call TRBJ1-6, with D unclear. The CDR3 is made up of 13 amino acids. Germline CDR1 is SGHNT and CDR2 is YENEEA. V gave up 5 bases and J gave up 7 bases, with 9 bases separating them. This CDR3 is CASSRGGNSPLHF. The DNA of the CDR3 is TGTGCCAGCAGCCGTGGCGGAAATTCACCCCTCCACTTT.

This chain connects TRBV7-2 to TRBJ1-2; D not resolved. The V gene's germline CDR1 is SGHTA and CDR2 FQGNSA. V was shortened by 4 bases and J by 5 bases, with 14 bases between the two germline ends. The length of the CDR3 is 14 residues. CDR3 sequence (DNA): TGTGCCAGCAGCTCAACTAGAGGCGTATATGGCTACACCTTC. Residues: CASSSTRGVYGYTF.

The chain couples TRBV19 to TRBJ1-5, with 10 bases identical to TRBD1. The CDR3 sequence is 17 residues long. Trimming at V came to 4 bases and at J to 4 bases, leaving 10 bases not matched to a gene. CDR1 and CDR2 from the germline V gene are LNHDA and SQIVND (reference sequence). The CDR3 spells CASSKPGQGTTNQPQHF. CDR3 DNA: TGTGCCAGTAGTAAACCGGGACAGGGGACAACAAATCAGCCCCAGCATTTT. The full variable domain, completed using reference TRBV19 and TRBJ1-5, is DGGITQSPKYLFRKEGQNVTLSCEQNLNHDAMYWYRQDPGQGLRLIYYSQIVNDFQKGDIAEGYSVSREKKESFPLTVTSAQKNPTAFYLCASSKPGQGTTNQPQHFGDGTRLSIL.

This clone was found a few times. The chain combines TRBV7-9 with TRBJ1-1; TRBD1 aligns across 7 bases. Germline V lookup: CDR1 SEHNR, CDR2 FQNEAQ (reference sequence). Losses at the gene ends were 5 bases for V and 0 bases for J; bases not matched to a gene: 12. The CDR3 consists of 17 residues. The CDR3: CASSPRTGVRMNTEAFF. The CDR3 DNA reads TGTGCCAGCAGCCCCAGGACAGGTGTCCGTATGAACACTGAAGCTTTCTTT.

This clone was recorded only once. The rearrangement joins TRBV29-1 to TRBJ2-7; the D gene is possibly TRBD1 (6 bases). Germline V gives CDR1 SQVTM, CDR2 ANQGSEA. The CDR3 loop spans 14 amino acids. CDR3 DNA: TGCAGTCTGTCCCGGGACACACTCCCTAACGAGCAGTACTTC. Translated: CSLSRDTLPNEQYF.